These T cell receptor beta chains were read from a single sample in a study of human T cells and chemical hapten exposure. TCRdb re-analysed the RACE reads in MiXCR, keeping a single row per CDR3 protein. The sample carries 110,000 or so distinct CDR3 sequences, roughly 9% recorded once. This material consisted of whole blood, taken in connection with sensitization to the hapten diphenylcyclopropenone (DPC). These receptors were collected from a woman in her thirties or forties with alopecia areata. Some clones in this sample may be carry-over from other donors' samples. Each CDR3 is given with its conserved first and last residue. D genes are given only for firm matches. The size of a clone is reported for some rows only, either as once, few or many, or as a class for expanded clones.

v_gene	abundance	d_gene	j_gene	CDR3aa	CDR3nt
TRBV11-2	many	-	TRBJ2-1	CASSSPSQPDEQFF	TGTGCCAGCAGCTCCCCCTCGCAGCCAGATGAGCAGTTCTTC
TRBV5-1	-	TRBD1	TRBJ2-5	CASSFQGAIQETQYF	TGCGCCAGCAGCTTCCAGGGGGCGATTCAAGAGACCCAGTACTTC
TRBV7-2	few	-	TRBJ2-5	CASSWVEGGETQYF	TGTGCCAGCAGCTGGGTTGAGGGAGGCGAGACCCAGTACTTC
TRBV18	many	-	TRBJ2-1	CASSHNSGRDNNEQFF	TGTGCCAGCTCACATAATAGTGGCCGGGATAACAATGAGCAGTTCTTC
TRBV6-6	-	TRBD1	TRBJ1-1	CASTADRAFSEAFF	TGTGCCAGCACCGCCGACAGGGCCTTTTCTGAAGCTTTCTTT
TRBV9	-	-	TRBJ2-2	CASSVGGGNTGELFF	TGTGCCAGCAGCGTAGGGGGCGGGAACACCGGGGAGCTGTTTTTT
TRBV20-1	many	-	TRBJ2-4	CSADTGGGKNIQYF	TGCAGTGCCGATACAGGGGGGGGCAAAAACATTCAGTACTTC
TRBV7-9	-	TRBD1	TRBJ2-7	CASSLIGGDEQYF	TGTGCCAGCAGCTTAATAGGGGGCGACGAGCAGTACTTC
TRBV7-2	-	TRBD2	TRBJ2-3	CASSRELAGGTDTQYF	TGTGCCAGCAGCCGAGAATTAGCGGGGGGGACAGATACGCAGTATTTT
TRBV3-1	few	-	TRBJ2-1	CASSHPGARLDNEQFF	TGTGCCAGCAGCCATCCGGGTGCGCGCTTGGACAATGAGCAGTTCTTC
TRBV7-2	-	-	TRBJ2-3	CASSELGAYTDTQYF	TGTGCCAGCAGCGAACTGGGTGCCTACACAGATACGCAGTATTTT
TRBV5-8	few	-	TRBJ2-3	CASSLGRDTQYF	TGTGCCAGCAGCTTGGGTAGGGATACGCAGTATTTT
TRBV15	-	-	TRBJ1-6	CATKDSHSPLHF	TGTGCCACTAAGGACTCCCATTCACCCCTCCATTTT
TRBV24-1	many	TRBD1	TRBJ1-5	CATSDLRDSPHSNQPQHF	TGTGCCACCAGTGATTTGCGGGACAGTCCCCATAGCAATCAGCCCCAGCATTTT
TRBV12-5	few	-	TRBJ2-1	CASGFGGTEQFF	TGTGCTAGTGGTTTTGGGGGTACTGAGCAGTTCTTC
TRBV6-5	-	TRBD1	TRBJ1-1	CASSPWTGDTEAFF	TGTGCCAGCAGTCCTTGGACAGGGGACACTGAAGCTTTCTTT
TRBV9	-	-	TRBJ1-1	CASSPSIYAGDTEAFF	TGTGCCAGCAGCCCGAGTATTTACGCGGGGGACACTGAAGCTTTCTTT
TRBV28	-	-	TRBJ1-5	CASSLFSNQPQHF	TGTGCCAGCAGTTTATTTAGCAATCAGCCCCAGCATTTT
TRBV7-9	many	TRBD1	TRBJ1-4	CASSYRDRGEKLFF	TGTGCCAGCAGCTACCGGGACAGGGGTGAAAAACTGTTTTTT
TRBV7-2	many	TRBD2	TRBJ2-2	CASSLVSSGAGGGELFF	TGTGCCAGCAGCTTAGTATCCAGCGGGGCTGGAGGCGGGGAGCTGTTTTTT
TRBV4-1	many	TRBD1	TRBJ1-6	CASSLRDSYNSPLHF	TGCGCCAGCAGCCTTCGGGACAGCTATAATTCACCCCTCCACTTT
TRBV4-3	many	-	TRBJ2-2	CASSQDMGQNTGELFF	TGCGCCAGCAGCCAAGATATGGGACAGAACACCGGGGAGCTGTTTTTT
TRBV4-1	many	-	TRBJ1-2	CASSQDPSANYGYTF	TGCGCCAGCAGCCAAGATCCTTCCGCTAACTATGGCTACACCTTC